A single sample is the source of the 24 T cell receptor beta chains below, sequenced in a study of long-term antiretroviral therapy in people with HIV (dated by TCRdb to 2021 to 2024). The immunoSEQ hsTCRB v3.0 assay was used at survey level resolution to sequence the TRB variable region. TCRdb obtained this table from immuneACCESS and retained in-frame rearrangements with V and J assigned. These tables miss some clones; where compared with another copy, unresolved V genes account for less than half of the shortfall, and the remainder is unexplained. The sample table holds 25,000 to 35,000 clones, of which around 90% were seen once. Of the sample, 3% to 4.5% is held by the ten largest clones. The sequencing here drew on unsorted PBMCs, taken 1.8 years after starting antiretroviral therapy. These receptors originate from a woman aged 18-29 years with HIV.

The chain has TRBV28 and TRBJ2-1; TRBD2 matches at 12 bases. Per germline, CDR1 MDHEN and CDR2 SYDVKM. The CDR3 loop spans 15 amino acids. V was pared by 6 bases and J by 4 bases, with 4 bases of the junction left unmatched. CDR3 in amino acids: CASSLAGGGYNEQFF. The CDR3 region has the DNA TGTGCCAGCAGCCTAGCGGGAGGGGGGTACAATGAGCAGTTCTTC.

V and J are TRBV15 and TRBJ2-7; 12 bases map to TRBD1. Trimming at V came to 9 bases and at J to 7 bases, leaving 7 bases not matched to a gene. Germline V gene sequence: CDR1 LNHNV, CDR2 YYDKDF (reference sequence). The CDR3 runs to 13 residues. CDR3 in amino acids: CATDRDRGREQYF. In DNA, the CDR3 is TGTGCCACTGACCGGGACAGGGGGCGAGAGCAGTACTTC.

V is TRBV11-2 and J is TRBJ2-7; tentative D call: TRBD2 (6 bases). Trimming shortened V by 7 bases and J by 4 bases, and 17 bases separated the two germline ends. CDR1 is SGHAT, CDR2 FQNNGV, per germline. The CDR3 is 14 residues long. DNA of the CDR3: TGTGCCAGCACCCTCGGTGCGGGGCCTTACGAGCAGTACTTC. Translating it yields CASTLGAGPYEQYF.

This rearrangement joins TRBV7-2 to TRBJ2-3; possibly TRBD1 for D (6 bases). Between the trimmed V and J ends, which lost 5 bases and 5 bases, there was a span of 17 bases. This CDR3 region has 15 residues. The V gene's germline CDR1 is SGHTA and CDR2 FQGNSA. CDR3 sequence reads: CASSPTGLRGDTQYF. CDR3 nucleotide sequence: TGTGCCAGCAGCCCGACAGGCCTCAGGGGAGATACGCAGTATTTT.

The gene calls are TRBV7-2 and TRBJ1-1; D uncertain. This CDR3 contains 15 residues. V was clipped by 1 base and J by 4 bases, with 13 bases between them. Germline assignment: CDR1 SGHTA and CDR2 FQGNSA. The CDR3 reads CASSLDNAGSTEAFF. The CDR3 nucleotides are TGTGCCAGCAGCTTAGACAACGCGGGATCCACTGAAGCTTTCTTT.

The chain is built from TRBV6-5 and TRBJ2-7; possible D gene TRBD1, 5 bases. CDR3 length: 14 residues. Germline CDR1 is MNHEY and CDR2 is SVGAGI. The ends were cut back, 0 bases at V and 5 bases at J, with 11 bases in the middle. CDR3 nucleotide sequence: TGTGCCAGCAGTTACTCAGGACATAACAACGAGCAGTACTTC. Translation gives CASSYSGHNNEQYF.

The genes are TRBV7-8 and TRBJ2-7; 9 nucleotides match TRBD2. This CDR3 contains 15 residues. The V gene's germline CDR1 is SGHVS and CDR2 FQNEAQ. V shed 6 bases and J 2 bases; nucleotides not matched to a gene: 8. The chain's CDR3 is CASSPPGLAPYEQYF. The CDR3 region has the DNA TGTGCCAGCAGTCCGCCGGGACTAGCCCCCTACGAGCAGTACTTC. The full variable domain, its missing parts supplied by reference TRBV7-8 and TRBJ2-7, is GAGVSQSPRYKVAKRGQDVALRCDPISGHVSLFWYQQALGQGPEFLTYFQNEAQLDKSGLPSDRFFAERPEGSVSTLKIQRTQQEDSAVYLCASSPPGLAPYEQYFGPGTRLTVT.

V is TRBV6-5 and J is TRBJ1-5, with TRBD1 identical over 8 bases. There are 15 residues in the CDR3. Unmatched junction bases numbered 4, after V lost 6 bases and J lost 0 bases. Germline values: CDR1 MNHEY, CDR2 SVGAGI. Here the CDR3 reads CASSRTGNSNQPQHF. The CDR3 coding sequence is TGTGCCAGCAGCCGGACAGGGAATAGCAATCAGCCCCAGCATTTT.

This clone was seen a single time. This rearrangement joins TRBV7-6 to TRBJ2-3; 8 bases are shared with TRBD1. This CDR3 comprises 16 residues. V lost 1 base, J lost 2 bases, and 5 bases stayed unmatched. CDR1 is SGHVS and CDR2 is FNYEAQ in the germline V gene. CDR3 loop: CASSLGDRGDTDTQYF. CDR3 nucleotides: TGTGCCAGCAGCTTAGGAGACAGGGGAGACACAGATACGCAGTATTTT.

This sequence joins TRBV18 and TRBJ2-3; D is perhaps TRBD2 (6 bases). Germline values: CDR1 KGHSH, CDR2 LQKENI. Trimming stripped 3 bases from V and 5 bases from J, with 6 bases between. The CDR3 loop spans 12 amino acids. The CDR3 sequence: CASSPREDTQYF. The CDR3 DNA sequence: TGTGCCAGCTCACCGCGGGAAGATACGCAGTATTTT.

The chain carries TRBV6-5 and TRBJ1-1; unclear D gene. Per the germline V gene, CDR1 is MNHEY and CDR2 is SVGAGI. V gave up 6 bases and J gave up 0 bases, with 8 bases separating them. This CDR3 is 13 amino acids long. CDR3 DNA sequence: TGTGCCAGCAGCCAGACTATGAACACTGAAGCTTTCTTT. This gives the protein CASSQTMNTEAFF.

This chain links TRBV5-4 with TRBJ2-2, with a tentative D call TRBD2 (6 bases). V gave up 0 bases and J gave up 6 bases, with 18 bases separating them. The length of the CDR3 is 17 residues. Germline assignment: CDR1 SGHNT and CDR2 YYREEE (reference sequence). For the CDR3, the DNA is TGTGCCAGCAGCTTGGCCACTAGCCCCATTAGCTCCGGGGAGCTGTTTTTT. It specifies CASSLATSPISSGELFF.

This sequence joins TRBV21-1 and TRBJ1-2; the DNA was not compared with TRBD1, the D call given in the table. TRBV21-1 is recorded as a pseudogene. The CDR3 runs to 14 residues. The CDR3 region has the DNA TGTGCCAGCAGCTGCTACAGAAAGACCTATGGCTACACCTTC. Its translation: CASSCYRKTYGYTF.

The V and J genes are TRBV29-1 and TRBJ2-7; D may be TRBD1 (5 bases). The V and J ends lost 4 bases and 2 bases respectively, with 15 bases between them. CDR1 and CDR2 from the germline V gene are SQVTM and ANQGSEA. The CDR3 spans 14 residues. For the CDR3, the DNA is TGCAGCGTTGGGGCAGGGCCAAGGGCCTACGAGCAGTACTTC. Protein: CSVGAGPRAYEQYF.

This clone was seen just once. The chain couples TRBV9 to TRBJ2-1; 9 nucleotides line up with TRBD1. Germline CDR1 reads SGDLS; CDR2 reads YYNGEE. This CDR3 has 15 amino acids. The trim removed 7 bases at V and 5 bases at J, leaving 10 bases unmatched. This chain's CDR3 is CASGLTGTGNNEQFF. The CDR3 DNA reads TGTGCCAGCGGACTGACCGGGACAGGGAACAATGAGCAGTTCTTC.

The count of this clone is one. The chain employs TRBV11-2 and TRBJ1-2, with TRBD1 matching 8 bases. V dropped 1 base and J dropped 7; count of bases not matched to a gene: 5. Germline assignment: CDR1 SGHAT and CDR2 FQNNGV. The CDR3 is 14 residues long. The CDR3 loop is CASSLAHDRGGYTF. DNA for the CDR3: TGTGCCAGCAGCTTAGCCCACGACAGGGGTGGCTACACCTTC.

The V and J genes are TRBV18 and TRBJ1-3; D is uncertain. The V end lost 3 bases, the J end lost 0 bases, and 9 bases lay between the germline ends. CDR1 and CDR2 (germline): KGHSH, LQKENI. This CDR3 contains 15 residues. CDR3 residues: CASSPIRDSGNTIYF. In DNA form, the CDR3 reads TGTGCCAGCTCACCGATCAGAGACTCTGGAAACACCATATATTTT. The variable domain in full, with the rest retrieved from reference TRBV18 and TRBJ1-3, is NAGVMQNPRHLVRRRGQEARLRCSPMKGHSHVYWYRQLPEEGLKFMVYLQKENIIDESGMPKERFSAEFPKEGPSILRIQQVVRGDSAAYFCASSPIRDSGNTIYFGEGSWLTVV.

The V call is TRBV6-6, the J call TRBJ2-7; tentatively, D is TRBD1 (7 bases). Trimming left V 10 bases short and J 0 bases short, with 16 bases between. The CDR3 runs 14 residues. The V gene's germline CDR1 is MNHNY and CDR2 SVGAGI (reference sequence). CDR3 in DNA: TGTGCCATCCAAGGTCAGGGGGGCTCCTACGAGCAGTACTTC. It codes for CAIQGQGGSYEQYF.

The chain carries TRBV28 and TRBJ1-3, with 8 bases that match TRBD1. This CDR3 has 16 residues. CDR1 and CDR2 from the germline V gene are MDHEN and SYDVKM. J gave up 0 bases and V 4 bases, and 5 bases lay outside the gene matches. In DNA form, the CDR3 reads TGTGCCAGCAGTTCTTACACAGGGGGCTCTGGAAACACCATATATTTT. This translates into CASSSYTGGSGNTIYF.

This chain links TRBV2 with TRBJ1-2; D unresolved. V was clipped by 8 bases and J by 5 bases, with 15 bases between them. Germline CDR1 reads SNHLY; CDR2 reads FYNNEI. The CDR3 has 13 residues. DNA for the CDR3: TGTGCCAGCGGTAGGACCGAGCTATATGGCTACACCTTC. Translated, it gives CASGRTELYGYTF.

The chain combines TRBV7-9 with TRBJ2-5, with D unclear. Germline CDR1 SEHNR, CDR2 FQNEAQ (reference sequence). The V and J ends lost 5 bases and 5 bases respectively, with 15 bases between them. The CDR3 is 14 residues long. The CDR3: CASSPRPLEETQYF. The CDR3 nucleotides read TGTGCCAGCAGCCCACGACCCTTGGAGGAGACCCAGTACTTC.

V gene TRBV14 combines with J gene TRBJ2-7; 14 bases match TRBD2. J was trimmed by 7 bases and V by 4 bases; bases with no gene match: 9. Germline V gene data show CDR1 as SGHDN and CDR2 as FVKESK. The CDR3 has 16 amino acids. CDR3 in DNA: TGTGCCAGCAGCCGACTCGGACTAGCGGGAGGTCGGGAGCAGTACTTC. It encodes CASSRLGLAGGREQYF.

V gene TRBV7-9 combines with J gene TRBJ2-1, with 12 bases fitting TRBD2. This CDR3 has 16 amino acids. The junction had 12 bases not matched to a gene; V was cut back by 8 bases and J by 7 bases. CDR1 is SEHNR, CDR2 FQNEAQ, per germline (reference sequence). The CDR3 bases are TGTGCCAGCTGTCCGTCCGGGCTAGCGGGAGGGAATGAGCAGTTCTTC. Translation gives CASCPSGLAGGNEQFF. Full variable domain (rest looked up from reference TRBV7-9 and TRBJ2-1): DTGVSQNPRHKITKRGQNVTFRCDPISEHNRLYWYRQTLGQGPEFLTYFQNEAQLEKSRLLSDRFSAERPKGSFSTLEIQRTEQGDSAMYLCASCPSGLAGGNEQFFGPGTRLTVL.

Concerning this clone: Sequence at one end of the junction differs from germline and may be a read error. This chain joins TRBV2 and TRBJ1-5, with 7 nucleotides matching TRBD1. The CDR3 runs to 15 residues. CDR1 is SNHLY, CDR2 FYNNEI, per germline. The CDR3 sequence is CASREETGKSQPQHF. For the CDR3, the DNA is TGTGCCAGCAGGGAAGAGACAGGGAAAAGTCAGCCCCAGCATTTT.